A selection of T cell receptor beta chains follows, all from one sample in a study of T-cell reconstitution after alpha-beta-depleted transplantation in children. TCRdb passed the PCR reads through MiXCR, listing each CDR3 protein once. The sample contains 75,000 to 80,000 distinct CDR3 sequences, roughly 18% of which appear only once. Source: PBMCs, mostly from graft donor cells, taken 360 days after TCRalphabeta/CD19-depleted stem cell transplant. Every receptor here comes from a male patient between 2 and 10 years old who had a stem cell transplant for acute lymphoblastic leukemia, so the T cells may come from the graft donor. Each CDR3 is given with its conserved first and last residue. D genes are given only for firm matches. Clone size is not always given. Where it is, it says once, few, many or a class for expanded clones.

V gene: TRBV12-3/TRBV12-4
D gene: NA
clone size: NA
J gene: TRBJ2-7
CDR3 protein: CASSLGYPAGEQYF
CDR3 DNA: TGTGCCAGCAGTTTAGGCTACCCCGCTGGCGAGCAGTACTTC

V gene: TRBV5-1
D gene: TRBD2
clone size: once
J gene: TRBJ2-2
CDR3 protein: CASRYNSGTTGELFF
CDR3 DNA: TGCGCCAGCCGCTATAATAGCGGGACGACCGGGGAGCTGTTTTTT

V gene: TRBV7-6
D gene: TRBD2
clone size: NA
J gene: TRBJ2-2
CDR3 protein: CASSLRLAGATNTGELFF
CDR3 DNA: TGTGCCAGCAGCTTACGACTAGCGGGAGCCACGAACACCGGGGAGCTGTTTTTT

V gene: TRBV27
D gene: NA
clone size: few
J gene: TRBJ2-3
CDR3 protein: CASSLAAPDTQYF
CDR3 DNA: TGTGCCAGCAGTTTAGCGGCCCCGGATACGCAGTATTTT

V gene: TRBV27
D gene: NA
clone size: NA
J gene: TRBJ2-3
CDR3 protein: CASSSADRRATQYF
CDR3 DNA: TGTGCCAGCAGTTCCGCCGACCGGAGGGCTACGCAGTATTTT

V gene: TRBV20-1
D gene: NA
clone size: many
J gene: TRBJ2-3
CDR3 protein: CSALAGTQSTDTQYF
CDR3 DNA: TGCAGTGCGCTTGCCGGGACACAGAGCACAGATACGCAGTATTTT

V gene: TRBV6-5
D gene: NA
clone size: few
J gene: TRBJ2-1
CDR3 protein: CASSYRGASSSYNEQFF
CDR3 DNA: TGTGCCAGCAGTTACAGGGGGGCGTCGAGCTCCTACAATGAGCAGTTCTTC

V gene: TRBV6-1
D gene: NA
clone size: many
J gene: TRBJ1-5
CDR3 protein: CASSGQVGADQPQHF
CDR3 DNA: TGTGCCAGCAGTGGACAGGTTGGGGCAGATCAGCCCCAGCATTTT

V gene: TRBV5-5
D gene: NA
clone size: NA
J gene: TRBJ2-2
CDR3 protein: CASNLLLGGVRAGELFF
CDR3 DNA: TGTGCCAGCAACCTTTTATTGGGGGGCGTTAGGGCCGGGGAGCTGTTTTTT

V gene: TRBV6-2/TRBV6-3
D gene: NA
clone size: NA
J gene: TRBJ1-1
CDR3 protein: CASSTGRFSAFF
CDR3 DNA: TGTGCCAGCAGCACGGGGCGGTTTTCTGCTTTCTTT

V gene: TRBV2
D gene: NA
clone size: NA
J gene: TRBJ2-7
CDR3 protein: CASSNDYEQYF
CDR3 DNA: TGTGCCAGCAGCAACGATTACGAGCAGTACTTC

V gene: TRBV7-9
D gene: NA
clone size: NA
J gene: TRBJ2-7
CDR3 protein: CASSRNNYEQYF
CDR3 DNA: TGTGCCAGCAGCCGTAACAACTACGAGCAGTACTTC

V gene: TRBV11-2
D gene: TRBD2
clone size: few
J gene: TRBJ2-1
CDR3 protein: CASSLGIVAGGSYNEQFF
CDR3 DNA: TGTGCCAGCAGCTTAGGTATCGTGGCGGGAGGCTCCTACAATGAGCAGTTCTTC

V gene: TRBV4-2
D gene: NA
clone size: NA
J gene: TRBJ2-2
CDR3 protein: CASSQGDHYTGELFF
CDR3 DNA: TGTGCCAGCAGCCAGGGGGACCATTACACCGGGGAGCTGTTTTTT

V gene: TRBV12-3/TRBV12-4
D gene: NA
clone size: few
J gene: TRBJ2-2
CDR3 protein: CASNKLQGPGELFF
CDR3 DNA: TGTGCCAGCAATAAACTTCAGGGACCCGGGGAGCTGTTTTTT

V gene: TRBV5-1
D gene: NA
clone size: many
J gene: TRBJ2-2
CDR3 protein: CASSLATGELFF
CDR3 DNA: TGCGCCAGCAGCTTGGCGACCGGGGAGCTGTTTTTT

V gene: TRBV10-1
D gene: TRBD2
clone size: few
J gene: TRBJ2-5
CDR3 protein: CASSESRAGGAETQYF
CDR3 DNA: TGCGCCAGCAGTGAGTCGCGAGCGGGAGGTGCAGAGACCCAGTACTTC

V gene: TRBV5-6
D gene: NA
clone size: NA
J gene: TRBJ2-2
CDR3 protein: CASSLTGVGPGELFF
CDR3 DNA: TGTGCCAGCAGCTTGACGGGAGTGGGGCCCGGGGAGCTGTTTTTT

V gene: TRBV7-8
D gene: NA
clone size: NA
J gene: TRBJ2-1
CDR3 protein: CASSLRESFPYNEQFF
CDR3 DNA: TGTGCCAGCAGCTTAAGGGAGAGCTTTCCCTACAATGAGCAGTTCTTC

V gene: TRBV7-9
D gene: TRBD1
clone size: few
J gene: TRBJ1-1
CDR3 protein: CASSTGQTEAFF
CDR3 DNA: TGTGCCAGCAGCACGGGACAGACGGAAGCTTTCTTT

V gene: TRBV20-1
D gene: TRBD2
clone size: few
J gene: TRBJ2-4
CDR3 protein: CSARGLAITQNIQYF
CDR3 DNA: TGCAGTGCTCGGGGACTAGCGATTACCCAAAACATTCAGTACTTC

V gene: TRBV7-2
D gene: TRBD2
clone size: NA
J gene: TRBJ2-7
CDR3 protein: CASSYGGRAYEQYF
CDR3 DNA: TGTGCCAGCAGCTACGGCGGGAGGGCCTACGAGCAGTACTTC

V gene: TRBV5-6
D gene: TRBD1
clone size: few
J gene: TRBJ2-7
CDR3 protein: CASSTQDRYEQYF
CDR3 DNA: TGTGCCAGCAGCACCCAGGACAGGTACGAGCAGTACTTC

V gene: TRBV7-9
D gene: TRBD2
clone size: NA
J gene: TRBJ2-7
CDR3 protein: CASSPASGSKSYEQYF
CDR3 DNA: TGTGCCAGCAGCCCAGCGAGCGGGAGTAAAAGCTACGAGCAGTACTTC

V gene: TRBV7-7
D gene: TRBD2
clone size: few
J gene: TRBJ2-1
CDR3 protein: CASSLAGGVNEQFF
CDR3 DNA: TGTGCTAGCAGCTTAGCGGGAGGGGTAAATGAGCAGTTCTTC

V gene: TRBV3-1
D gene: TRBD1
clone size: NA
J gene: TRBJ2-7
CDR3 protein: CASSQTGDYEQYF
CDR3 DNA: TGTGCCAGCAGCCAAACAGGGGACTACGAGCAGTACTTC

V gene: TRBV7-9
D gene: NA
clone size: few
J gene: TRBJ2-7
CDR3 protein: CASSLDGASYEQYF
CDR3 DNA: TGTGCCAGCAGCTTAGACGGGGCCTCCTACGAGCAGTACTTC

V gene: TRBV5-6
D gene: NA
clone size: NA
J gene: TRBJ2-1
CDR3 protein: CASSLWQLAYNEQFF
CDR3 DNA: TGTGCCAGCAGCTTATGGCAGTTAGCCTACAATGAGCAGTTCTTC

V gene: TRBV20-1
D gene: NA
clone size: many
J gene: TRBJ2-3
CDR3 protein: CSASSLIQGRDTQYF
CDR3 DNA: TGCAGTGCTAGCTCCCTAATACAGGGACGAGATACGCAGTATTTT

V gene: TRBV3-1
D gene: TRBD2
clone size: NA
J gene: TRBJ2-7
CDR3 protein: CASSQAREGWNEQYF
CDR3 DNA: TGTGCCAGCAGCCAAGCGCGGGAGGGGTGGAACGAGCAGTACTTC

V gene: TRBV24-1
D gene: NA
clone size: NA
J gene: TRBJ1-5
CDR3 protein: CATSASGAGNQPQHF
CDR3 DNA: TGTGCCACCAGTGCTTCGGGGGCCGGCAATCAGCCCCAGCATTTT

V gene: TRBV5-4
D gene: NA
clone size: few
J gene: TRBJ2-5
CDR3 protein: CASSWRGQTQYF
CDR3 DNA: TGTGCCAGCAGCTGGAGGGGTCAGACCCAGTACTTC

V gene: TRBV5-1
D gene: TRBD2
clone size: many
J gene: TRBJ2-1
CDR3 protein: CASSFDHSGSMDEQFF
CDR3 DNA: TGCGCCAGCAGCTTTGATCATAGCGGGAGTATGGATGAGCAGTTCTTC

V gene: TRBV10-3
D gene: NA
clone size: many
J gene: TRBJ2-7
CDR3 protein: CAISLSRYEQYF
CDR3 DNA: TGTGCCATCAGCCTCAGCCGATACGAGCAGTACTTC

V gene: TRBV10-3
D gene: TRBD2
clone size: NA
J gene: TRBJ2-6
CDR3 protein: CAISGGGNPGANVLTF
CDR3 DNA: TGTGCCATCAGTGGGGGGGGGAATCCTGGGGCCAACGTCCTGACTTTC

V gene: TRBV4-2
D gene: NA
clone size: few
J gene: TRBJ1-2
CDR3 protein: CASSQDRTSYGYTF
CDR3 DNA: TGTGCCAGCAGCCAAGATAGGACGAGCTATGGCTACACCTTC

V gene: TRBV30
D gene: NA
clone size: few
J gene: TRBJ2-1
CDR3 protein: CAWSLGVPYNEQFF
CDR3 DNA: TGTGCCTGGAGTCTGGGAGTCCCCTACAATGAGCAGTTCTTC

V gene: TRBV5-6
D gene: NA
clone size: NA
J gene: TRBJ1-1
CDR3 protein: CASSLRRGLSNTEAFF
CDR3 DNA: TGTGCCAGCAGCTTGCGGAGAGGGTTGTCGAACACTGAAGCTTTCTTT

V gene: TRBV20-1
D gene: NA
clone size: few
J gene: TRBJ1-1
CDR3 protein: CSARQANTEAFF
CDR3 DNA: TGCAGTGCTAGACAGGCGAACACTGAAGCTTTCTTT

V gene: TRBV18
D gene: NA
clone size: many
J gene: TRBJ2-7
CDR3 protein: CASSPGGSEQYF
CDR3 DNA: TGTGCCAGCTCACCTGGGGGCTCCGAGCAGTACTTC

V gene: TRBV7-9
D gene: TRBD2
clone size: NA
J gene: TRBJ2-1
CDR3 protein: CASTGGASGSHEQFF
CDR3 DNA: TGTGCCAGCACCGGAGGGGCTAGCGGGAGCCATGAGCAGTTCTTC

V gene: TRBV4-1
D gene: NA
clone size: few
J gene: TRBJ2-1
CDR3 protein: CASSQHPATGNNEQFF
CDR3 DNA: TGCGCCAGCAGCCAACACCCCGCAACGGGTAACAATGAGCAGTTCTTC

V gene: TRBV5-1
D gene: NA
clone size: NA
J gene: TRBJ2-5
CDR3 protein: CASSLGGTAQETQYF
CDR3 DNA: TGCGCCAGCAGCTTGGGGGGGACTGCTCAAGAGACCCAGTACTTC

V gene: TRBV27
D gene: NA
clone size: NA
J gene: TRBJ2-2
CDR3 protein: CASSLYIATGSGELFF
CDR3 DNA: TGTGCCAGCAGTTTATATATCGCCACAGGGTCCGGGGAGCTGTTTTTT

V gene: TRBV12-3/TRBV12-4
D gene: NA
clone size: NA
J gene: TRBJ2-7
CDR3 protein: CASSFGKRSSYEQYF
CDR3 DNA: TGTGCCAGCAGTTTCGGGAAAAGGAGCTCCTACGAGCAGTACTTC

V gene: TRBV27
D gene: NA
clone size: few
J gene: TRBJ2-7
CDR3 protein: CASSLRGGPSYEQYF
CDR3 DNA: TGTGCCAGCAGTTTAAGGGGGGGCCCCTCCTACGAGCAGTACTTC

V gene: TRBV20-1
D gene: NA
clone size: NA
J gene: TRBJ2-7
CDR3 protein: CSALRMSYEQYF
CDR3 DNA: TGCAGTGCCCTAAGGATGTCCTACGAGCAGTACTTC

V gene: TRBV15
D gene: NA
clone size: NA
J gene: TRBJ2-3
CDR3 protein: CATSRRPSNESTDTQYF
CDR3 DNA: TGTGCCACCAGCAGACGCCCGTCTAACGAGAGCACAGATACGCAGTATTTT

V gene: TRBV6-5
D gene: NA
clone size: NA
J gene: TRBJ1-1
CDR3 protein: CASRAGLSTEAFF
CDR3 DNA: TGTGCCAGCCGCGCGGGCTTGAGCACTGAAGCTTTCTTT

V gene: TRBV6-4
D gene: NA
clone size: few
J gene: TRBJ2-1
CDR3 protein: CASSDSPKNEQFF
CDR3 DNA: TGTGCCAGCAGTGACTCCCCGAAAAATGAGCAGTTCTTC

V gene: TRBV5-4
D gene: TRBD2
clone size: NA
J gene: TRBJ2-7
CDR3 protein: CASSFAAGGSYEQYF
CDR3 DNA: TGTGCCAGCAGCTTCGCGGCGGGGGGCTCCTACGAGCAGTACTTC

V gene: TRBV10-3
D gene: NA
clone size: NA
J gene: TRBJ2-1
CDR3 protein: CAISGAGRYNEQFF
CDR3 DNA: TGTGCCATCAGTGGCGCAGGCCGTTACAATGAGCAGTTCTTC

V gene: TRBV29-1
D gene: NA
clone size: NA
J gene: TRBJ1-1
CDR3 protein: CSVPPHLGKTEAFF
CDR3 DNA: TGCAGCGTGCCCCCCCATTTGGGGAAGACTGAAGCTTTCTTT

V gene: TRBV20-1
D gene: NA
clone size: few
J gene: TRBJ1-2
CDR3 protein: CSARLWSGYGYTF
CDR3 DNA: TGCAGTGCTAGATTGTGGTCAGGCTATGGCTACACCTTC

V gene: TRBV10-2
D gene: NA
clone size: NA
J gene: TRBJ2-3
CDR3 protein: CASSESDTQYF
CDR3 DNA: TGCGCCAGCAGTGAGTCTGATACGCAGTATTTT

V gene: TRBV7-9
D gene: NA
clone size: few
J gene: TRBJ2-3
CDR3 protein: CASSQRTGTTDTQYF
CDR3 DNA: TGTGCCAGCAGCCAGAGGACTGGGACCACAGATACGCAGTATTTT

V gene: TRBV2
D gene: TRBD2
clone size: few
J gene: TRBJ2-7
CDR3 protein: CASSEAREWETNYEQYF
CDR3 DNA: TGTGCCAGCAGTGAAGCGCGGGAGTGGGAGACGAACTACGAGCAGTACTTC